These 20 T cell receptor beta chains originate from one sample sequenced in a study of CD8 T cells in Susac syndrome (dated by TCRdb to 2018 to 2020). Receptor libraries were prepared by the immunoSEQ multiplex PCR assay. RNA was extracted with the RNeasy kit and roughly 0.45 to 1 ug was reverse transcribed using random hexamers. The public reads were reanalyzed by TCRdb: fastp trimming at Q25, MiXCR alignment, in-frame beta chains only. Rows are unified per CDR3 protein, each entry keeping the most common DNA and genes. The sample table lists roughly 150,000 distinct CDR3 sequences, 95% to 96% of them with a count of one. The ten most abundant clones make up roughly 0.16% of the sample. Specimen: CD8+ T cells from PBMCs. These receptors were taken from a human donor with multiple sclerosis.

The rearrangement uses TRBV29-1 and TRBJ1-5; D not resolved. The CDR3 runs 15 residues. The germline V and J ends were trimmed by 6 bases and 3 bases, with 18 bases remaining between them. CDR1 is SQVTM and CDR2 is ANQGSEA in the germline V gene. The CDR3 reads CSVLWSGRDNQPQHF. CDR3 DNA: TGCAGCGTCCTTTGGTCAGGACGCGACAATCAGCCCCAGCATTTT. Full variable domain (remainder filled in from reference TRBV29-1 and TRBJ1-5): SAVISQKPSRDICQRGTSLTIQCQVDSQVTMMFWYRQQPGQSLTLIATANQGSEATYESGFVIDKFPISRPNLTFSTLTVSNMSPEDSSIYLCSVLWSGRDNQPQHFGDGTRLSIL.

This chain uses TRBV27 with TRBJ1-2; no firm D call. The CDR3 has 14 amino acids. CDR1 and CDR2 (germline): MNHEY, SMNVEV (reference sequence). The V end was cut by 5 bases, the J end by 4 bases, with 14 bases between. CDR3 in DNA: TGTGCCAGCAGTCCCTCTGGAGGGCTCTATGGCTACACCTTC. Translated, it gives CASSPSGGLYGYTF.

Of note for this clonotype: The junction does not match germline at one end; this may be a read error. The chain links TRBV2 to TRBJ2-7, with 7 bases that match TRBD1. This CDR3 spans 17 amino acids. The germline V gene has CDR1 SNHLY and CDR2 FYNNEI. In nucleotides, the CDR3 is TGTGCCAGCAGCCCCATGGGGCGACGACGACAGGGCTACGAGCAGTATTTC. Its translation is CASSPMGRRRQGYEQYF. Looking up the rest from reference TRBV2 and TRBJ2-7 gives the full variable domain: EPEVTQTPSHQVTQMGQEVILRCVPISNHLYFYWYRQILGQKVEFLVSFYNNEISEKSEIFDDQFSVERPDGSNFTLKIRSTKLEDSAMYFCASSPMGRRRQGYEQYFGPGTRLTVT.

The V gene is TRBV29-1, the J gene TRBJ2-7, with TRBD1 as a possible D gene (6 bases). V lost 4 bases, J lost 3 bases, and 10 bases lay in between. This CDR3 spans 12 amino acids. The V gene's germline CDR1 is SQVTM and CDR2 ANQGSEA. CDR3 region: CSVVIRGYEQYF. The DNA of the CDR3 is TGCAGCGTTGTTATCAGGGGCTACGAGCAGTACTTC.

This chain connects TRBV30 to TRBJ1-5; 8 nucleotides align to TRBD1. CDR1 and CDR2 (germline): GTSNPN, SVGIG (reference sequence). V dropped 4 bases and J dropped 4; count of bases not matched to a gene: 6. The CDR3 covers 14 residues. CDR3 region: CAWNTGTGNQPQHF. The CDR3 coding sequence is TGTGCCTGGAATACCGGGACAGGTAATCAGCCCCAGCATTTT.

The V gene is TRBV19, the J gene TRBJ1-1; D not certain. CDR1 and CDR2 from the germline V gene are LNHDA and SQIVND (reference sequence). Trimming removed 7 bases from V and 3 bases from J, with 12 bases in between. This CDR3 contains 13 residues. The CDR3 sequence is CASKGFGDTEAFF. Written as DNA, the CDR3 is TGTGCCAGTAAAGGGTTCGGGGACACTGAAGCTTTCTTT.

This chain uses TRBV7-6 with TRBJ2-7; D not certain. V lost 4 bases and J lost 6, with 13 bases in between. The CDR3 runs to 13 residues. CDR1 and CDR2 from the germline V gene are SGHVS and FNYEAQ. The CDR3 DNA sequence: TGTGCCAGCAGCTCCCCCCCGGCGCTCGAGCAGTACTTC. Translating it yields CASSSPPALEQYF.

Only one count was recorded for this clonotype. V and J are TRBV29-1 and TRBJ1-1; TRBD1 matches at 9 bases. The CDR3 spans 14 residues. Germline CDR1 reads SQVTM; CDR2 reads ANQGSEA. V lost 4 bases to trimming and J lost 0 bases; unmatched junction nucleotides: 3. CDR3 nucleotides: TGCAGCGTTGGGGACAGGGTTATGAACACTGAAGCTTTCTTT. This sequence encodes CSVGDRVMNTEAFF.

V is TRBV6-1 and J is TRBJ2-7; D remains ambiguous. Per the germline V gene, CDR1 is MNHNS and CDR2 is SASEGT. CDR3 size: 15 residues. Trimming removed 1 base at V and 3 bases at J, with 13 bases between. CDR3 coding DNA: TGTGCCAGCAGTGAAGTTTCACCGAACTTCTACGAGCAGTACGTC. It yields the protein CASSEVSPNFYEQYV.

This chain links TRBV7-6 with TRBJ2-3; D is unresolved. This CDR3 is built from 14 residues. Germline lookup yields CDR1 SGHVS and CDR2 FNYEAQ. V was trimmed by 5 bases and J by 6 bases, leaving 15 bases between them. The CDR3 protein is CASSPLALSDTQYF. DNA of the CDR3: TGTGCCAGCAGCCCCCTCGCGCTCTCGGATACGCAGTATTTT.

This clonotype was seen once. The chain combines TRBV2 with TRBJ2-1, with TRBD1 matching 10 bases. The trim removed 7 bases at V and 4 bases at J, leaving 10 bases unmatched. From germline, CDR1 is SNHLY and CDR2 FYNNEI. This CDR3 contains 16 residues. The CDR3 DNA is TGTGCCAGCATGGGGGGTGGGACAGGGGATTACAATGAGCAGTTCTTC. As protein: CASMGGGTGDYNEQFF.

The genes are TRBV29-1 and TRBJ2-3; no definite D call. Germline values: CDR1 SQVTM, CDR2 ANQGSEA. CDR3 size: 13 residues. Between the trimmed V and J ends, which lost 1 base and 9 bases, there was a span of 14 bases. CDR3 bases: TGCAGCGTTGAAGTTCGTGAGGAATTCACGCAGTATTTT. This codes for CSVEVREEFTQYF.

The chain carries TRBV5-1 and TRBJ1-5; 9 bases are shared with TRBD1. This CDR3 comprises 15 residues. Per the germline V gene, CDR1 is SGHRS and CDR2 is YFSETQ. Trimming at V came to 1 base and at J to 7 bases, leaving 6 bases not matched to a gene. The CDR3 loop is CASSLTGGARQPQHF. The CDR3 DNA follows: TGCGCCAGCAGCTTGACAGGGGGCGCGCGGCAGCCCCAGCATTTT.

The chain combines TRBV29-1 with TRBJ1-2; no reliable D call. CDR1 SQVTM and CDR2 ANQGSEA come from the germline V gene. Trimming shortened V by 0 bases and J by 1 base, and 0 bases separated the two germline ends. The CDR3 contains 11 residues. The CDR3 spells CSVEDNYGYTF. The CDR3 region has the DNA TGCAGCGTTGAAGATAACTATGGCTACACCTTC.

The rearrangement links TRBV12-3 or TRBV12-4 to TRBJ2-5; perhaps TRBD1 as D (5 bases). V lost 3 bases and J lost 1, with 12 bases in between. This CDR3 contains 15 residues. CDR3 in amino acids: CASSFSQGLQETQYF. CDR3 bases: TGTGCCAGCAGTTTTTCCCAGGGCCTCCAAGAGACCCAGTACTTC.

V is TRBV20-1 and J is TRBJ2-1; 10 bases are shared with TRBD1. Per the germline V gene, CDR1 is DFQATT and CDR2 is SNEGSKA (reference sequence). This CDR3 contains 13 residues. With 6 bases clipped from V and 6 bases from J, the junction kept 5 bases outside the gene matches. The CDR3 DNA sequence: TGCAGTGCAGCCGGGACAGGGGCCAATGAGCAGTTCTTC. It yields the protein CSAAGTGANEQFF.

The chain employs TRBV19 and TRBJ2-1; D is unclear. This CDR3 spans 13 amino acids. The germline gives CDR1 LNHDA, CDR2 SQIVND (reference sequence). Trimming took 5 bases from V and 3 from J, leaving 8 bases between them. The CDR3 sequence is CASSLADYNEQFF. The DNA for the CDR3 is TGTGCCAGTAGTTTAGCAGACTACAATGAGCAGTTCTTC.

CDR3 protein: CASSLNRLSSYEQYF. The DNA of the CDR3 is TGTGCCAGCAGCTTAAACCGACTCAGCTCCTACGAGCAGTACTTC. The chain is built from TRBV7-9 and TRBJ2-7; no reliable D call. This CDR3 is built from 15 residues. The V end was cut by 2 bases, the J end by 0 bases, with 11 bases between. CDR1 is SEHNR, CDR2 FQNEAQ, per germline (reference sequence).

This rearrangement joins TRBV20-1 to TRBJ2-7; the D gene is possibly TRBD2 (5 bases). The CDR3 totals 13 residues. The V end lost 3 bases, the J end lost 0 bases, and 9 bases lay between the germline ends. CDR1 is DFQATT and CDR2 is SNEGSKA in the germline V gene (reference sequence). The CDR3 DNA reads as TGCAGTGCTAGGAGGGAGAGCTCCTACGAGCAGTACTTC. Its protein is CSARRESSYEQYF.

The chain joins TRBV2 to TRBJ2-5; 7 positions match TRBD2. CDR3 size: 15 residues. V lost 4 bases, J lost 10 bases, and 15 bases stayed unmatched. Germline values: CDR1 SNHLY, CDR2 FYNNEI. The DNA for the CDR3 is TGTGCCAGCAGTGGGCGAGCGGGGCCCAGACCAGGCCAGTACTTC. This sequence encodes CASSGRAGPRPGQYF.